This T cell receptor beta chain originates from a study of early T cells in non-severe SARS-CoV-2 infection. This clonotype was observed a handful of times. Its antigen is as yet unknown. Points from the study as a whole: Private and CD4 specificities were missed by VDJdb matching, which favored anti-spike CD8 responses.

Trimming left V 3 bases short and J 11 bases short, with 17 bases between. This CDR3 is built from 13 residues. Germline V lookup: CDR1 MDHEN, CDR2 SYDVKM. TCRdb re-derived calls from the 5' RACE reads in MiXCR, one entry per CDR3 protein. The sample contains about 76,000 distinct CDR3 sequences, about 12% of which appear only once. The rearrangement joins TRBV28 to TRBJ2-7; possible D gene TRBD2, 5 bases. This clonotype was obtained from an adult who was a healthcare worker with PCR-confirmed SARS-CoV-2 infection or an uninfected control (not recorded which). The sequencing sample was made of whole blood. The CDR3 is CASSLDPYGGEYF. CDR3 coding DNA: TGTGCCAGCAGTTTGGACCCCTACGGAGGAGAGTACTTC.